What follows are 23 T cell receptor beta chains derived from one specimen sequenced in a study of T cell changes during pregnancy in multiple sclerosis. The repertoire was sequenced with immunoSEQ multiplex PCR; TCRdb's copy has only in-frame clones and lacks some. In the table there are approximately 40,000 clones, about nine tenths of which are singletons. The sample consisted of CD4+ T cells from peripheral blood mononuclear cells, taken in the second trimester of pregnancy. Source of these receptors: a female donor with multiple sclerosis, enrolled in a pregnancy study.

The chain joins TRBV6-5 to TRBJ2-7; TRBD2 matches 9 bases. The V gene end was trimmed by 5 bases and the J gene end by 5 bases; junction bases not matched to a gene: 7. CDR1 and CDR2 from the germline V gene are MNHEY and SVGAGI. This CDR3 is 14 amino acids long. CDR3 protein: CASSRDSGSHEQYF. CDR3 coding DNA: TGTGCCAGCAGTCGGGATAGCGGGAGTCACGAGCAGTACTTC.

In nucleotides, the CDR3 is TGTGCCAGCAGGCCTCAGGGGCTCTCCTACGAGCAGTACTTC. This sequence encodes CASRPQGLSYEQYF. The rearrangement uses TRBV28 and TRBJ2-7, with D possibly TRBD1 on 6 matching bases. The CDR3 consists of 14 residues. V was shortened by 6 bases and J by 0 bases, with 12 bases between the two germline ends. The germline CDR1 and CDR2 sequences are MDHEN and SYDVKM.

This chain links TRBV9 with TRBJ2-7; 12 bases fit TRBD1. There are 15 residues in the CDR3. The V segment lost 5 bases and the J segment 6 bases; nucleotides outside the gene matches: 9. Germline CDR1 and CDR2: SGDLS and YYNGEE. The CDR3 region has the DNA TGTGCCAGCAGTGCTACCGGGACAGGGGGCAGCGAGCAGTACTTC. Its translation: CASSATGTGGSEQYF.

The rearrangement links TRBV18 to TRBJ2-7; 7 positions match TRBD2. The CDR3 runs 16 residues. Germline loops: CDR1 KGHSH, CDR2 LQKENI. Trimming cost V 0 bases and J 2 bases; bases outside gene matches: 7. The CDR3, as DNA: TGTGCCAGCTCACCACCGGGAGGGTACATAACCTACGAGCAGTACTTC. Amino acid sequence: CASSPPGGYITYEQYF.

This chain connects TRBV11-1 to TRBJ1-1; D might be TRBD1 (5 bases). Germline assignment: CDR1 SGHAT and CDR2 FQDESV (reference sequence). The germline V and J ends were trimmed by 5 bases and 2 bases, with 21 bases remaining between them. The CDR3 consists of 17 residues. The CDR3 nucleotides read TGTGCCAGCAGCCGTAAAAGCTTCAGGGTTGTCAACACTGAAGCTTTCTTT. It specifies CASSRKSFRVVNTEAFF.

This clone has just one count. The chain recombines TRBV30 with TRBJ1-2; D is unresolved. V gave up 3 bases and J gave up 2 bases, with 4 bases separating them. Per the germline V gene, CDR1 is GTSNPN and CDR2 is SVGIG (reference sequence). CDR3 length: 11 amino acids. CDR3 in amino acids: CAWRLNYGYTF. The CDR3 DNA reads TGTGCCTGGAGACTGAACTATGGCTACACCTTC.

The chain is built from TRBV5-4 and TRBJ2-1, with 10 nucleotides matching TRBD2. V shed 5 bases, J shed 0 bases, and the junction held 5 bases outside the gene matches. This CDR3 region has 16 residues. Germline CDR1 reads SGHNT; CDR2 reads YYREEE (reference sequence). The CDR3 DNA reads as TGTGCCAGCAGGAAAGCGGGAGGGAGCTCCTACAATGAGCAGTTCTTC. Its translation: CASRKAGGSSYNEQFF.

The chain is built from TRBV18 and TRBJ2-3; 13 bases are shared with TRBD2. The CDR3 covers 18 residues. Germline trimming cut 5 bases from V and 2 bases from J; bases unmatched to any gene: 10. CDR1 and CDR2 from the germline V gene are KGHSH and LQKENI. The CDR3 region has the DNA TGTGCCAGCTCAGCGCTTGGACTAGCGGGAGCTCCCACAGATACGCAGTATTTT. This gives the protein CASSALGLAGAPTDTQYF.

The rearrangement joins TRBV15 to TRBJ2-1, with 9 bases lining up with TRBD1. J was trimmed by 9 bases and V by 5 bases; bases with no gene match: 14. The CDR3 loop spans 16 amino acids. Germline loops: CDR1 LNHNV, CDR2 YYDKDF (reference sequence). In DNA form, the CDR3 reads TGTGCCACCAGCCTAGACCCGACAGGGGGTAGGGGTGAGCAGTTCTTC. This translates into CATSLDPTGGRGEQFF.

The rearrangement uses TRBV7-2 and TRBJ2-7; a weak D match, TRBD1 (6 bases). This CDR3 comprises 14 residues. V was pared by 5 bases and J by 3 bases, with 14 bases between. In germline, CDR1 is SGHTA, CDR2 FQGNSA. The CDR3 protein is CASSRQQGYYEQYF. In nucleotides, the CDR3 is TGTGCCAGCAGCCGTCAACAGGGATACTACGAGCAGTACTTC. Variable domain in full (rest from reference TRBV7-2 and TRBJ2-7): GAGVSQSPSNKVTEKGKDVELRCDPISGHTALYWYRQSLGQGLEFLIYFQGNSAPDKSGLPSDRFSAERTGGSVSTLTIQRTQQEDSAVYLCASSRQQGYYEQYFGPGTRLTVT.

The chain couples TRBV2 to TRBJ1-5; 7 bases align to TRBD1. This CDR3 comprises 14 residues. The V gene's germline CDR1 is SNHLY and CDR2 FYNNEI. The ends lost 6 bases at V and 3 bases at J; junction bases unmatched: 5. The CDR3 DNA sequence: TGTGCCAGCAGCAACAGGGGTCCCAATCAGCCCCAGCATTTT. Protein sequence: CASSNRGPNQPQHF.

This clone was seen only once. V gene TRBV6-5 combines with J gene TRBJ2-1; 7 bases match TRBD2. Unmatched junction bases numbered 5, after V lost 5 bases and J lost 4 bases. CDR1 is MNHEY and CDR2 is SVGAGI in the germline V gene. The CDR3 is 14 amino acids. As DNA, the CDR3 is TGTGCCAGCAGTGCTAGCGGAAAGTACAATGAGCAGTTCTTC. Translated: CASSASGKYNEQFF.

The V gene is TRBV5-1, the J gene TRBJ2-1; tentatively, D is TRBD2 (6 bases). This CDR3 region has 13 residues. Between the trimmed V and J ends, which lost 1 base and 11 bases, there was a span of 13 bases. Germline-derived CDR1 and CDR2 are SGHRS and YFSETQ. The DNA of the CDR3 is TGCGCCAGCAGCTTGACCGGGGACTTTAAGCAGTTCTTC. The encoded protein is CASSLTGDFKQFF. The full variable domain, with the rest looked up from reference TRBV5-1 and TRBJ2-1, is KAGVTQTPRYLIKTRGQQVTLSCSPISGHRSVSWYQQTPGQGLQFLFEYFSETQRNKGNFPGRFSGRQFSNSRSEMNVSTLELGDSALYLCASSLTGDFKQFFGPGTRLTVL.

The rearrangement links TRBV4-3 to TRBJ2-1; TRBD2 matches 14 bases. With 4 bases clipped from V and 1 base from J, the junction kept 6 bases outside the gene matches. CDR1 LGHNA and CDR2 YSLEER come from the germline V gene. The CDR3 runs 18 residues. Here the CDR3 reads CASSPRLAGGPSYNEQFF. DNA for the CDR3: TGCGCCAGCAGCCCACGACTAGCGGGAGGGCCTTCCTACAATGAGCAGTTCTTC.

CDR3 coding DNA: TGTGCCAGCAGCTTCAACAGTGGTAAAGCTTTCTTT. As protein: CASSFNSGKAFF. J is TRBJ1-1 and V is TRBV11-3; D unclear. The CDR3 loop spans 12 amino acids. V shed 3 bases and J shed 9 bases, with 11 bases lying between them. CDR1 SGHNT and CDR2 YENEEA come from the germline V gene.

This clone has just a few counts. V gene TRBV5-6 combines with J gene TRBJ2-5; perhaps TRBD2 as D (5 bases). The CDR3 length is 14 residues. V lost 3 bases, J lost 7 bases, and 16 bases lay in between. The germline V gene encodes CDR1 SGHDT and CDR2 YYEEEE. CDR3: CASSSDGPGWTQYF. The DNA for the CDR3 is TGTGCCAGCAGCTCGGACGGTCCGGGATGGACCCAGTACTTC.

The chain uses TRBV4-2 and TRBJ2-1; TRBD1 might be the D (6 bases). In germline, CDR1 is LGHNA, CDR2 YNFKEQ. Trimming pared 1 base from V and 4 bases from J, leaving 14 bases between. The CDR3 has 16 amino acids. The CDR3 region is CASSQANRVRYNEQFF. The CDR3 DNA reads as TGTGCCAGCAGCCAAGCCAACAGGGTTCGGTACAATGAGCAGTTCTTC.

Regarding this clone: This CDR3 is also generated by other DNA sequences in the sample. The chain couples TRBV9 to TRBJ1-1; D remains unclear. Trimming cost V 2 bases and J 1 base, with 9 bases left between them. This CDR3 has 14 residues. CDR1 is SGDLS and CDR2 is YYNGEE in the germline V gene. The DNA of the CDR3 is TGTGCCAGCAGCGTCGGAGCCTCGAACACTGAAGCTTTCTTT. Translation gives CASSVGASNTEAFF.

This rearrangement joins TRBV12-5 to TRBJ2-1; TRBD2 matches at 8 bases. In germline, CDR1 is LGHNT, CDR2 FRNRAP. Trimming took 4 bases from V and 7 from J; bases not matched to a gene: 9. The CDR3 consists of 15 residues. The CDR3 nucleotides read TGTGCTAGTGGTTCCTGGACTAGCAGGGGTAATGAGCAGTTCTTC. Translated: CASGSWTSRGNEQFF.

The chain has TRBV7-8 and TRBJ1-2, with 7 nucleotides matching TRBD1. The germline CDR1 and CDR2 sequences are SGHVS and FQNEAQ. The CDR3 contains 14 residues. V was clipped by 4 bases and J by 5 bases; unmatched bases: 7. The CDR3 region is CASSSRDSSYGYTF. CDR3 coding DNA: TGTGCCAGCAGCTCAAGGGACAGCTCATATGGCTACACCTTC.

The chain carries TRBV27 and TRBJ2-2, with a tentative D call TRBD1 (5 bases). Germline lookup yields CDR1 MNHEY and CDR2 SMNVEV (reference sequence). Trimming pared 5 bases from V and 2 bases from J, leaving 12 bases between. The CDR3 has 15 amino acids. The DNA for the CDR3 is TGTGCCAGCAGTCCGTGGACACCAAACACCGGGGAGCTGTTTTTT. Encoded protein: CASSPWTPNTGELFF.

V and J are TRBV6-5 and TRBJ1-5; 7 bases agree with TRBD1. The V gene end was trimmed by 7 bases and the J gene end by 7 bases; junction bases not matched to a gene: 7. Germline V lookup: CDR1 MNHEY, CDR2 SVGAGI. This CDR3 has 13 amino acids. The CDR3 coding sequence is TGTGCCAGCAAAGGGGGCGTATACCAGCCCCAGCATTTT. Protein: CASKGGVYQPQHF.

This clone was picked up many times. V usage is TRBV28 and J usage is TRBJ2-7, with D perhaps matching TRBD1 (6 bases). The CDR3 sequence is 14 residues long. Looked up from germline, CDR1 is MDHEN and CDR2 is SYDVKM. Between the trimmed V and J ends, which lost 2 bases and 4 bases, there was a span of 12 bases. CDR3 DNA sequence: TGTGCCAGCAGTTTACCCCAGGGGCCTTACGAGCAGTACTTC. Translating gives CASSLPQGPYEQYF.